This T cell receptor beta chain originates from a study of chemoradiotherapy in HPV16-positive cancers. Study results and limitations: Functional assays defining HPV-specific T cells used only a couple of HPV16-positive patients. In HPV16-positive patients, HPV-responsive T-cell expansion tracked better recurrence-free survival. Non-HPV-specific T cells did not expand in tumors during treatment, whereas candidate HPV-specific clones and E7-related motifs did.

Repeated repertoire sampling spanned the course of chemoradiotherapy. As regards this clone: Its antigen is undetermined.

The CDR3 covers 14 residues. Germline assignment: CDR1 WNHNN and CDR2 SYGVQD (reference sequence). V was pared by 1 base and J by 9 bases, with 13 bases between. Profiled with immunoSEQ multiplex PCR; TCRdb holds only in-frame clones, not every one. The data show 15,000 to 20,000 clones, around 77% seen once. The receptor comes from a human donor with HPV-associated anogenital cancer. This specimen was collected from a patient who underwent chemoradiotherapy. The V and J genes are TRBV10-1 and TRBJ1-5, with D unresolved. The CDR3 protein is CASSEFTVGRPQHF. CDR3 in DNA: TGCGCCAGCAGTGAGTTCACAGTGGGCCGGCCCCAGCATTTT.